This TCR beta chain was found in a study of response to subunit inactivated influenza vaccine. Points from the study as a whole: It was the authors' suggestion that each seasonal influenza vaccination recruits few new T cells.

This clonotype was counted between two and nine times. Its antigen is as yet unknown. TCRdb ran MiXCR on the RT-PCR reads and lists one entry per CDR3 protein. The sample consists of around 570,000 distinct CDR3 sequences, 7.5% to 8.5% of them appearing once. The sample here was PBMCs from blood, taken about 24 months after vaccination. The source of this sequence is a man between 45 and 75 years old who received an inactivated influenza vaccine.

CDR3 in DNA: TGTGCCAGCAGCCTTCGGACTAGCGGGAGGCAGAAGACCCAGTACTTC. Encoded protein: CASSLRTSGRQKTQYF. The chain links TRBV5-6 to TRBJ2-5; 14 bases fit TRBD2. The trim removed 4 bases at V and 6 bases at J, leaving 8 bases unmatched. The CDR3 loop spans 16 amino acids. The germline gives CDR1 SGHDT, CDR2 YYEEEE.